Listed below are T cell receptor beta chains from one sample, sequenced in a study of monozygotic twins with inflammatory bowel disease. TCRdb re-called the 5' RACE reads; every CDR3 protein appears as one record, without DNA. The repertoire shows under 350,000 distinct CDR3 sequences; the top ten hold 5.6%. Sequencing was done on a sample of blood. These receptors were taken from a human donor with ulcerative colitis or Crohn's disease, or a healthy co-twin of an affected twin (not recorded which). The CDR3 runs from the conserved cysteine through the conserved F or W.

j_gene: TRBJ2-7; v_gene: TRBV5-1; CDR3aa: CASSFGSYEQYF
j_gene: TRBJ1-2; v_gene: TRBV7-2; CDR3aa: CASSLAWLTGGGGYTF
j_gene: TRBJ2-3; v_gene: TRBV30; CDR3aa: CAAQEQRDTQYF
j_gene: TRBJ2-7; v_gene: TRBV27; CDR3aa: CASSLVRDQDEQYF
j_gene: TRBJ2-2; v_gene: TRBV12-3/TRBV12-4; CDR3aa: CASSRTGGGTGELFF
j_gene: TRBJ1-6; v_gene: TRBV28; CDR3aa: CASSSGVSNSPLHF
j_gene: TRBJ2-3; v_gene: TRBV5-1; CDR3aa: CASSLSPGVRTDTQYF
j_gene: TRBJ2-7; v_gene: TRBV18; CDR3aa: CASSRNPGETYEQYF
j_gene: TRBJ2-3; v_gene: TRBV6-1; CDR3aa: CASSTPRPRTGGTDTQYF
j_gene: TRBJ2-1; v_gene: TRBV27; CDR3aa: CASRNSGGSYNEQFF
j_gene: TRBJ2-7; v_gene: TRBV7-2; CDR3aa: CASSLDSSIPTYEQYF
j_gene: TRBJ1-2; v_gene: TRBV7-8; CDR3aa: CASSNSGDEYGYTF
j_gene: TRBJ2-2; v_gene: TRBV2; CDR3aa: CASSGGPHTGELFF
j_gene: TRBJ2-7; v_gene: TRBV15; CDR3aa: CATSRGSQQYF
j_gene: TRBJ2-3; v_gene: TRBV20-1; CDR3aa: CSARWPSGSADTQYF
j_gene: TRBJ2-5; v_gene: TRBV3-1; CDR3aa: CASSQGGVATNQETQYF
j_gene: TRBJ1-6; v_gene: TRBV7-9; CDR3aa: CASSRLVNSPLHF
j_gene: TRBJ2-2; v_gene: TRBV9; CDR3aa: CASSDLGHTGELFF
j_gene: TRBJ2-3; v_gene: TRBV6-1; CDR3aa: CATRAGGDTQYF
j_gene: TRBJ2-1; v_gene: TRBV7-3; CDR3aa: CASSLMRLAGGGTNEQFF
j_gene: TRBJ2-6; v_gene: TRBV27; CDR3aa: CASRGVNSGANVLTF
j_gene: TRBJ2-7; v_gene: TRBV5-5; CDR3aa: CASSASGAFSSYEQYF
j_gene: TRBJ1-4; v_gene: TRBV25-1; CDR3aa: CASRGWGFTRQEKLFF
j_gene: TRBJ2-7; v_gene: TRBV5-1; CDR3aa: CASSYGTEGNHEQYF
j_gene: TRBJ2-5; v_gene: TRBV7-2; CDR3aa: CASSLGGGTETQYF
j_gene: TRBJ1-1; v_gene: TRBV6-5; CDR3aa: CASSRGSGAFF
j_gene: TRBJ2-3; v_gene: TRBV7-2; CDR3aa: CASSLAMAGVATQYF
j_gene: TRBJ2-2; v_gene: TRBV6-1; CDR3aa: CASILTSGGHGELFF
j_gene: TRBJ2-7; v_gene: TRBV5-1; CDR3aa: CASKAGLAGTGEQYF
j_gene: TRBJ1-4; v_gene: TRBV5-1; CDR3aa: CASSPRLGTNEKLFF
j_gene: TRBJ1-5; v_gene: TRBV7-2; CDR3aa: CASSFTISQPQHF
j_gene: TRBJ2-7; v_gene: TRBV6-2/TRBV6-3; CDR3aa: CASIPGGGYEQYF
j_gene: TRBJ2-3; v_gene: TRBV6-1; CDR3aa: CDSSRTPGTGSVTDTQYF
j_gene: TRBJ2-3; v_gene: TRBV20-1; CDR3aa: CSAITGNTDTQYF
j_gene: TRBJ2-3; v_gene: TRBV7-2; CDR3aa: CASSPPSFGPDTQYF
j_gene: TRBJ2-3; v_gene: TRBV29-1; CDR3aa: CSVELSAGRSTDTQYF
j_gene: TRBJ1-5; v_gene: TRBV12-3/TRBV12-4; CDR3aa: CASTLDRGAYSNQPQHF
j_gene: TRBJ1-1; v_gene: TRBV6-1; CDR3aa: CASSEGPGGTEAFF
j_gene: TRBJ1-2; v_gene: TRBV18; CDR3aa: CASSPRDKVRTNYGYTF
j_gene: TRBJ1-5; v_gene: TRBV18; CDR3aa: CASSKTGGGIGNQPQHF
j_gene: TRBJ2-7; v_gene: TRBV5-1; CDR3aa: CASSGPGTASYEQYF
j_gene: TRBJ1-2; v_gene: TRBV9; CDR3aa: CASSAHRETTSTYGYTF
j_gene: TRBJ2-3; v_gene: TRBV6-6; CDR3aa: CASRRQGSTDTQYF
j_gene: TRBJ2-2; v_gene: TRBV4-1; CDR3aa: CASRHRDSPGELFF
j_gene: TRBJ2-5; v_gene: TRBV20-1; CDR3aa: CSASFVAAGRETQYF
j_gene: TRBJ1-4; v_gene: TRBV30; CDR3aa: CAWSYGLQTNEKLFF
j_gene: TRBJ2-4; v_gene: TRBV10-3; CDR3aa: CAITLPGDRGVLAKNIQYF
j_gene: TRBJ2-4; v_gene: TRBV6-2/TRBV6-3; CDR3aa: CASSYDSWNIQYF
j_gene: TRBJ1-6; v_gene: TRBV12-3/TRBV12-4; CDR3aa: CASSPRDRVSPLHF
j_gene: TRBJ2-1; v_gene: TRBV9; CDR3aa: CASSAEIAGARFEQFF
j_gene: TRBJ2-1; v_gene: TRBV28; CDR3aa: CASSFEGWQFF
j_gene: TRBJ1-2; v_gene: TRBV3-1; CDR3aa: CASSQEWGQAHTGYGYTF
j_gene: TRBJ1-1; v_gene: TRBV3-1; CDR3aa: CASSQGRVRDTEAFF
j_gene: TRBJ1-1; v_gene: TRBV12-3/TRBV12-4; CDR3aa: CASSLYGGRTEAFF